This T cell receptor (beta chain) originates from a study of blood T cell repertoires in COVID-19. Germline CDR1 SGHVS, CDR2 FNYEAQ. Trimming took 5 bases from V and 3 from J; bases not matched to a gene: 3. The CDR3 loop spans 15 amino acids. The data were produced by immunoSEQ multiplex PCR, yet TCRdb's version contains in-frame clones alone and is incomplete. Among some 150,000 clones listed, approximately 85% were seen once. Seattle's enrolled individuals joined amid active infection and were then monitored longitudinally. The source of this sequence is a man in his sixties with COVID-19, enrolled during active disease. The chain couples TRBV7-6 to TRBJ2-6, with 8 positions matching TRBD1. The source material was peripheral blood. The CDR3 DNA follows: TGTGCCAGCAGCCGAGGACAGGGTGGGGCCAACGTCCTGACTTTC. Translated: CASSRGQGGANVLTF. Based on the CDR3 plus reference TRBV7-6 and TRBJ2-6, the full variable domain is GAGVSQSPRYKVTKRGQDVALRCDPISGHVSLYWYRQALGQGPEFLTYFNYEAQQDKSGLPNDRFSAERPEGSISTLTIQRTEQRDSAMYRCASSRGQGGANVLTFGAGSRLTVL.